These T cell receptor beta chains were read from a single sample in a study of T cell repertoires in aging, cancer and after chemotherapy. TCRdb recomputed calls from the multiplex PCR reads with MiXCR, one row per CDR3 protein. The table records 5,000 to 8,000 distinct CDR3 sequences, approximately 30% of them present only once. Sequencing was done on a sample of blood. These receptors came from a human donor in good health. Each CDR3 is given with its conserved first and last residue. D genes are given only for firm matches. Rows may omit the clone size; those that give it use once, few, many or a size class.

clone size | D gene | J gene | V gene | CDR3 DNA | CDR3 protein
. | TRBD2 | TRBJ2-3 | TRBV20-1 | TGCAGTACCGATTCTCGTGGAAGCGGGGGAGACACAGATACGCAGTATTTT | CSTDSRGSGGDTDTQYF
medium-sized | . | TRBJ2-2 | TRBV24-1 | TGTGCCACCAGGGACCACAGTGACACCGGGGAGCTGTTTTTT | CATRDHSDTGELFF
medium-sized | . | TRBJ2-1 | TRBV29-1 | TGCAGCGTTGAATGGGATATCAATGAGCAGTTCTTC | CSVEWDINEQFF
. | TRBD2 | TRBJ2-1 | TRBV15 | TGTGCCACCAGCAGAGTAGGACTAGAGCAGCTCTTC | CATSRVGLEQLF
medium-sized | . | TRBJ1-3 | TRBV7-6 | TGTGCCAGCAGCTTATCGACCGGGACTTCTAGCTCTGGAAACACCATATATTTT | CASSLSTGTSSSGNTIYF
. | . | TRBJ2-1 | TRBV14 | TGTGCCAGCAGCCTCGGCTTGTACCGGGGCAATGAGCAGTTCTTC | CASSLGLYRGNEQFF
. | . | TRBJ2-1 | TRBV18 | TGTGCCAGCTCACCACTTGTCGTAACAAATGAGCAGTTCTTC | CASSPLVVTNEQFF
. | TRBD2 | TRBJ2-1 | TRBV19 | TGTGCCACCACCGAGCTAGGACTAGCGGGAGAAATATTGGGGGTTGAGCAGTTCTTC | CATTELGLAGEILGVEQFF
medium-sized | . | TRBJ1-2 | TRBV27 | TGTGCCAGCAGCCGGACGAGCAGCTATGGCTACACCTTC | CASSRTSSYGYTF
few | TRBD1 | TRBJ2-5 | TRBV7-9 | TGTGCCAGCAGCTTAGGAGTCGACAGGGGCCCCCAAGAGACCCAGTACTTC | CASSLGVDRGPQETQYF
. | TRBD1 | TRBJ2-3 | TRBV7-2 | TGTGCCAGCAGCTTAACCCCTAGGACAGGGGCCAGCACAGATACGCAGTATTTT | CASSLTPRTGASTDTQYF
medium-sized | TRBD2 | TRBJ2-3 | TRBV11-3 | TGTGCCAGCAGCGTTCTAGCGGGCCGCCTCACAGATACGCAGTATTTT | CASSVLAGRLTDTQYF
. | . | TRBJ2-3 | TRBV5-1 | TGCGCCAGCAGGGGCAGGGGCAGCACAGATACGCAGTATTTT | CASRGRGSTDTQYF
few | TRBD1 | TRBJ1-1 | TRBV27 | TGTGCCAGCAATGCACAGGGGGCGCGAACTGAAGCTTTCTTT | CASNAQGARTEAFF
. | . | TRBJ1-1 | TRBV7-2 | TGTGCCAGCAGCTCGACAGGGAACACTGAAGCTTTCTTT | CASSSTGNTEAFF
. | TRBD1 | TRBJ2-6 | TRBV13 | TGTGCCAGCAGCAACCAGGGGGGGGGACAGGGGCCCTCTGGGGCCAACGTCCTGACTTTC | CASSNQGGGQGPSGANVLTF
medium-sized | . | TRBJ2-1 | TRBV19 | TGTGCCAGTAGTATAGTGGGGGGCCTTGGGCAGTTCTTC | CASSIVGGLGQFF
. | . | TRBJ1-5 | TRBV28 | TGTGCCAGCAGCGTTACCAACAGGGTCCAGCCCCAGCATTTT | CASSVTNRVQPQHF
medium-sized | . | TRBJ1-5 | TRBV15 | TGTGCCACCAGCGCCTCTACCTCCCAGGCCCAGCATTTT | CATSASTSQAQHF
. | . | TRBJ2-1 | TRBV4-1 | TGCGCCAGCAGCCCCGGGGCCGGGTACTCCTACAATGAGCAGTTCTTC | CASSPGAGYSYNEQFF
medium-sized | . | TRBJ2-7 | TRBV11-1 | TGTGCCAGCAGCTTAGGGGGGGACAGCTACGAGCAGTACTTC | CASSLGGDSYEQYF
few | TRBD2 | TRBJ2-5 | TRBV20-1 | TGCAGTGCTAGTAGCGGGAGGCCTGGGGAGACCCAGTACTTC | CSASSGRPGETQYF
medium-sized | TRBD1 | TRBJ1-5 | TRBV6-5 | TGTGCCAGCAGACAGGGGGCAGGGCAGCCCCAGCATTTT | CASRQGAGQPQHF
medium-sized | . | TRBJ2-2 | TRBV10-3 | TGTGCCATCAGTGACGAGCGCACCGGGGAGCTGTTTTTT | CAISDERTGELFF
. | TRBD2 | TRBJ2-1 | TRBV6-5 | TGTGCCAGCAGTATGAGAGTAGCGGGGTACAATGAGCAGTTCTTC | CASSMRVAGYNEQFF
medium-sized | . | TRBJ2-5 | TRBV29-1 | TGCAGCGTGGGGGGGCTAGCGTCGCAAGAGACCCAGTACTTC | CSVGGLASQETQYF
medium-sized | . | TRBJ1-4 | TRBV10-3 | TGTGCCATCAGGGACAGTCTAAATGAAAAACTGTTTTTT | CAIRDSLNEKLFF
. | . | TRBJ1-1 | TRBV13 | TGTGCCAGCAGCTACATCAGGCAGAACACTGAAGCTTTCTTT | CASSYIRQNTEAFF
. | TRBD2 | TRBJ2-1 | TRBV6-2/TRBV6-3 | TGTGCCAGCAGACCTAGCGGGAGGGCCAACAATGAGCAGTTCTTC | CASRPSGRANNEQFF
few | TRBD1 | TRBJ2-1 | TRBV5-1 | TGCGCCAGCAGCCCGTCGACAGGGTTCATCCGAGACAATGAGCAGTTCTTC | CASSPSTGFIRDNEQFF
few | . | TRBJ2-3 | TRBV6-1 | TGTGCCAGCAGTGAAGGGTTTTCAGGGGATACGCAGTATTTT | CASSEGFSGDTQYF
. | TRBD2 | TRBJ2-1 | TRBV7-9 | TGTGCCAGCAGCCTTCGACTAGCTCGGGCCTACAATGAGCAGTTCTTC | CASSLRLARAYNEQFF
medium-sized | . | TRBJ1-3 | TRBV11-2 | TGTGCCAGCAGCTCCCCCCGAGGCAGCCTCAGTCCTGGAAACACCATATATTTT | CASSSPRGSLSPGNTIYF
medium-sized | TRBD1 | TRBJ2-2 | TRBV15 | TGTGCCACCAGCAACGGACAGGGACACACCGGGGAGCTGTTTTTT | CATSNGQGHTGELFF
few | TRBD2 | TRBJ2-5 | TRBV20-1 | TGCAGTGCTAGTAGGAGTTTCCGGATAGGTCTGGAGCGGGGGGAGACCCAGTACTTC | CSASRSFRIGLERGETQYF
medium-sized | . | TRBJ1-2 | TRBV5-6 | TGTGCCAGCAGCCCAGGACAGAGAGACTATGGCTACACCTTC | CASSPGQRDYGYTF
medium-sized | TRBD2 | TRBJ2-1 | TRBV27 | TGTGCCAGCAGTCCCTTAGCGGGAGGTTCCAATGAGCAGTTCTTC | CASSPLAGGSNEQFF
. | . | TRBJ2-7 | TRBV2 | TGTGCCAGCAGACCCGAGGGGGGAGAGGGTTACGAGCAGTACTTC | CASRPEGGEGYEQYF
. | TRBD2 | TRBJ2-3 | TRBV28 | TGTGCCAGCAGTTTAATGGGAGGGGTTCCGAGCACAGATACGCAGTATTTT | CASSLMGGVPSTDTQYF
. | TRBD2 | TRBJ2-3 | TRBV6-5 | TGTGCCAGCACTAGGACTAGCGGGGGCACAGATACGCAGTATTTT | CASTRTSGGTDTQYF
medium-sized | TRBD1 | TRBJ1-1 | TRBV27 | TGTGCCAGCAGTGCGGACCCGTGGACAGGGGAAGCTTTCTTT | CASSADPWTGEAFF
. | . | TRBJ2-5 | TRBV5-8 | TGTGCCAGCAGCTTACTCGGGGGGCAGCTCGAAGAGACCCAGTACTTC | CASSLLGGQLEETQYF
. | . | TRBJ1-1 | TRBV28 | TGTGCCAGCAGCCTCGGGGGGGTCCGCTCTGAAGCTTTCTTT | CASSLGGVRSEAFF
medium-sized | . | TRBJ1-1 | TRBV20-1 | TGCAGTGCTAGGGACAGTTTGGGCACTGAAGCTTTCTTT | CSARDSLGTEAFF
. | . | TRBJ1-4 | TRBV6-1 | TGTGCCAGCAGTGACCTCCATAATGAAAAACTGTTTTTT | CASSDLHNEKLFF
. | TRBD2 | TRBJ2-3 | TRBV7-3 | TGTGCCAGCAGCTACGCGCCGGGACTAGCGGGAGTCGCAGATACGCAGTATTTT | CASSYAPGLAGVADTQYF
few | . | TRBJ2-5 | TRBV4-1 | TGCGCCAGCAGCCAAAGCGGCCAAGAGACCCAGTACTTC | CASSQSGQETQYF